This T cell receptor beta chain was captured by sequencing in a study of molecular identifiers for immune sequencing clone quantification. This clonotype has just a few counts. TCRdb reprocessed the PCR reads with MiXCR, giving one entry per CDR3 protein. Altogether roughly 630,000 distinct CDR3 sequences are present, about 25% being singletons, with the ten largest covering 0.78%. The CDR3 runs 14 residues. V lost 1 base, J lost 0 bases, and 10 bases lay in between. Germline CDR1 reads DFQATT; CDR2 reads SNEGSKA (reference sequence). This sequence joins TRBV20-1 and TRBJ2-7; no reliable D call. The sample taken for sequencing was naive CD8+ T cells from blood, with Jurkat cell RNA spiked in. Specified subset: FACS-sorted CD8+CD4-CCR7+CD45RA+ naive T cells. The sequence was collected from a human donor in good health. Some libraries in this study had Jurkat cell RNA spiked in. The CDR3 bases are TGCAGTGCTAGAGCGCGGATTAGCTCCTACGAGCAGTACTTC. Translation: CSARARISSYEQYF.